The 15 T cell receptor beta chains in this list originate from one sample, sequenced in a study of T cell responses to AZD1222 COVID-19 vaccine. Some clones are missing from TCRdb's copy, which holds only in-frame ones; the method was immunoSEQ multiplex PCR. The sample gives about 130,000 clones, 75% to 90% of which show up once; approximately 4.7% is in the top ten. The material was peripheral blood, obtained 28 days after the second AZD1222 dose. The receptor set was obtained from an adult who received the AZD1222 COVID-19 vaccine.

This rearrangement joins TRBV28 to TRBJ1-5; no clear D. CDR1 and CDR2 (germline): MDHEN, SYDVKM. The CDR3 spans 15 residues. V was shortened by 4 bases and J by 0 bases, with 10 bases between the two germline ends. The CDR3 DNA is TGTGCCAGCAGTTCTTCCGGACTTAGCAATCAGCCCCAGCATTTT. It codes for CASSSSGLSNQPQHF.

This clone has only a few counts. This chain joins TRBV27 and TRBJ1-2, with D tentatively TRBD1 (5 bases). Trimming shortened V by 4 bases and J by 5 bases, and 11 bases separated the two germline ends. The length of the CDR3 is 13 residues. Germline CDR1 MNHEY, CDR2 SMNVEV (reference sequence). This chain's CDR3 is CASSSVRDYGYTF. The CDR3 nucleotides are TGTGCCAGCAGTTCGGTCAGGGATTATGGCTACACCTTC.

The chain couples TRBV28 to TRBJ1-6; 7 bases align to TRBD1. V was clipped by 3 bases and J by 7 bases; unmatched bases: 6. CDR3 length equals 15 residues. Germline lookup yields CDR1 MDHEN and CDR2 SYDVKM. The CDR3 protein is CASSFEGAGNSPLHF. The DNA for the CDR3 is TGTGCCAGCAGTTTTGAGGGGGCAGGGAATTCACCCCTCCACTTT.

The V call is TRBV6-1, the J call TRBJ2-7, with 10 bases identical to TRBD2. The J segment lost 0 bases and the V segment lost 4 bases, leaving 6 bases of the junction unmatched. CDR3 length: 16 residues. Germline V gene sequence: CDR1 MNHNS, CDR2 SASEGT. The CDR3 DNA reads as TGTGCCAGCAGTGGGATGACTAGCGGGTACTCCTACGAGCAGTACTTC. Translating gives CASSGMTSGYSYEQYF.

The chain joins TRBV7-9 to TRBJ2-1; maybe TRBD2 (6 bases). The CDR3 totals 11 residues. CDR1 is SEHNR and CDR2 is FQNEAQ in the germline V gene (reference sequence). The V and J ends lost 11 bases and 2 bases respectively, with 7 bases between them. The CDR3 DNA follows: TGTGCCCCGGGGGCCTACAATGAGCAGTTCTTC. It yields the protein CAPGAYNEQFF.

As for this clone: The same CDR3 is also encoded by other DNA sequences in this sample. CDR3 bases: TGTGCCAGCAGTTTTGTGAACACTGAAGCTTTCTTT. Its protein product is CASSFVNTEAFF. The rearrangement links TRBV12-3 or TRBV12-4 to TRBJ1-1, with D unclear. The V end was cut by 3 bases, the J end by 0 bases, with 2 bases between. This CDR3 has 12 amino acids.

This sequence joins TRBV19 and TRBJ1-1, with 8 bases fitting TRBD1. Germline V gives CDR1 LNHDA, CDR2 SQIVND (reference sequence). The CDR3 is made up of 15 amino acids. With V trimmed by 6 bases and J by 5 bases, 11 bases remained unmatched. CDR3 nucleotide sequence: TGTGCCAGTAGCACGACCCGGACAGGGAGGACTGAAGCTTTCTTT. Amino acid sequence: CASSTTRTGRTEAFF.

The rearrangement links TRBV9 to TRBJ2-5, with D maybe TRBD2 (5 bases). The CDR3 has 14 amino acids. Germline values: CDR1 SGDLS, CDR2 YYNGEE. The V end was cut by 4 bases, the J end by 4 bases, with 14 bases between. The CDR3 here is CASSRGTRLETQYF. The DNA for the CDR3 is TGTGCCAGCAGCCGAGGAACTAGGTTAGAGACCCAGTACTTC.

The chain uses TRBV7-9 and TRBJ1-1; D is uncertain. V lost 4 bases and J 1 base, leaving 19 bases between the germline ends. The CDR3 length is 17 residues. Germline V gives CDR1 SEHNR, CDR2 FQNEAQ (reference sequence). CDR3 amino acids: CASSSLAKDLANTEAFF. In DNA, the CDR3 is TGTGCCAGCAGCTCCCTGGCGAAAGATCTGGCGAACACTGAAGCTTTCTTT.

This clone was counted once. This chain connects TRBV6-1 to TRBJ1-1; D is ambiguous. The germline CDR1 and CDR2 sequences are MNHNS and SASEGT. Trimming took off 0 bases at V and 5 bases at J, with 16 bases between the two ends. CDR3 length equals 16 residues. In DNA form, the CDR3 reads TGTGCCAGCAGTGAAGCGTCTCTAAGGGTATGGACTGAAGCTTTCTTT. Its translation is CASSEASLRVWTEAFF.

The V call is TRBV6-6, the J call TRBJ1-4; TRBD1 agrees at 9 bases. V gave up 5 bases and J gave up 7 bases; unmatched junction bases: 17. The CDR3 extends over 18 amino acids. Germline V CDR1 and CDR2: MNHNY, SVGAGI (reference sequence). For the CDR3, the DNA is TGTGCCAGCAGTCTCGATCAGACTCTGACAGGGGGTGGTGAAAAACTGTTTTTT. It codes for CASSLDQTLTGGGEKLFF.

This clone was counted only a few times. The chain employs TRBV28 and TRBJ2-7; D gene unclear. Germline loops: CDR1 MDHEN, CDR2 SYDVKM. Trimming pared 3 bases from V and 2 bases from J, leaving 20 bases between. The CDR3 length is 17 residues. Written as DNA, the CDR3 is TGTGCCAGCAGTTTTCTCCTTGGTGTTGCGGCGACCTACGAGCAGTACTTC. This encodes CASSFLLGVAATYEQYF. The full variable domain, rest sourced from reference TRBV28 and TRBJ2-7, is DVKVTQSSRYLVKRTGEKVFLECVQDMDHENMFWYRQDPGLGLRLIYFSYDVKMKEKGDIPEGYSVSREKKERFSLILESASTNQTSMYLCASSFLLGVAATYEQYFGPGTRLTVT.

The rearrangement links TRBV6-5 to TRBJ2-5; D may be TRBD1 (5 bases). The CDR3 contains 15 residues. Trimming shortened V by 5 bases and J by 3 bases, and 16 bases separated the two germline ends. CDR1 and CDR2 from the germline V gene are MNHEY and SVGAGI. The CDR3 DNA is TGTGCCAGCAGTCCAACTCTCGGACAAAAAGAGACCCAGTACTTC. It encodes CASSPTLGQKETQYF.

This clone was seen a single time. The chain couples TRBV12-3 or TRBV12-4 to TRBJ1-1; unclear D gene. The CDR3 consists of 13 residues. V lost 3 bases and J 6 bases, leaving 11 bases between the germline ends. The CDR3 is CASSFSWASEAFF. DNA for the CDR3: TGTGCCAGCAGTTTTTCCTGGGCTTCTGAAGCTTTCTTT.

This clone occurred once. The CDR3 loop reads CASNFSPTLDTQYF. As DNA, the CDR3 is TGTGCCAGCAATTTTTCCCCGACATTAGATACGCAGTATTTT. The chain uses TRBV28 and TRBJ2-3, with D unclear. Trimming took off 7 bases at V and 5 bases at J, with 16 bases between the two ends. Germline lookup yields CDR1 MDHEN and CDR2 SYDVKM. The CDR3 sequence is 14 residues long.